The source of this TCR beta chain is a study of OX40 agonist ivuxolimab in advanced cancers. Looking at the study overall: The patients' treatment was ivuxolimab, an agonistic anti-OX40 (CD134) antibody. Dose-escalation patients' cancers were hepatocellular carcinoma, melanoma, renal cell or head and neck cancer. Partial responses were achieved by three patients: one hepatocellular carcinoma, two cutaneous melanoma.

Blood specimens came from baseline, cycle 4 day 1, and cycle 7 day 1. CDR3 length: 13 residues. The germline V and J ends were trimmed by 5 bases and 6 bases, with 12 bases remaining between them. Per germline, CDR1 LGHNA and CDR2 YNFKEQ. Sequencing used immunoSEQ multiplex PCR; TCRdb keeps in-frame clones, though not all of them. The data show tens of thousands of clones, with 87% seen just once and under 30% held by the top ten. The sequence derives from an adult with an advanced solid tumor such as melanoma, head and neck, liver or kidney cancer. The sample here was CD4+ or CD8+ T cells sorted from blood, taken in a trial of the OX40 agonist ivuxolimab. The J gene is TRBJ2-3, the V gene TRBV4-2, with a possible D match to TRBD2 (5 bases). The CDR3 bases are TGTGCCAGCAGCGTAACGAGCGGTGATACGCAGTATTTT. Translation gives CASSVTSGDTQYF.